This TCR beta chain was sequenced for a study of read filtering for tumor transcriptome and immune sequencing (dated by TCRdb to the early 2020s). As for the study more broadly: Of the patients in the cohort, about 16 were male and fewer than 15 were female, and their mean age was about 68 years, with a range of about 47 to 85. By revised international staging, eight or nine patients were R-ISS I, over 15 were R-ISS II and 6 or 7 were R-ISS III. After DNase treatment, whole-transcriptome libraries were prepared with the TruSeq RNA Access Library Prep Kit. TCR-region mapped reads per sample ranged from about 4.05 to 11 million with IR-seq versus only about 80 to 1,300 with RNA-seq. TCR repertoires obtained by targeted immune repertoire sequencing and by bulk whole-transcriptome sequencing performed on the same bone marrow samples were compared. One main goal was a read-filtering strategy for immune repertoire data, in particular deciding whether clonotypes backed by only one read should be removed. Here is what the overall study found, with its caveats: When single-read clonotypes were removed, the proportions of shared clonotypes in IR-seq and RNA-seq correlated more strongly. Compared with RNA-seq, IR-seq captured clonotypes at much higher depth and more reliably, and a smaller IR-seq throughput was enough to identify most shared clonotypes. Single-read clonotypes made up about four fifths of clonotypes but around 3.8% of total reads in IR-seq, and about three quarters of clonotypes and 35% to 55% of reads in RNA-seq. Rather than purified T cells, the sorted CD138-negative fraction was a mixed bone marrow immune population.

For this clonotype: This receptor's antigen is unknown. No qualities accompany the bases; no much larger clone lies one base away.

Each patient had bone marrow sampled at the time of active disease. Bone marrow mononuclear cells were isolated by Ficoll-Hypaque density gradient centrifugation. Myeloma plasma cells were removed and CD138-negative cells were collected by negative selection after labeling with CD138 magnetic microbeads on a MACS separator. The purity of the isolated cells was checked by flow cytometry with CD138 antibodies on an Attune NxT. TRIzol reagent was used to extract total RNA, and a NanoDrop spectrophotometer was used to quantify the extracted RNA. For each patient, paired RNA-seq and IR-seq were run on the CD138-negative bone marrow sample from that patient. Ends trimmed: V by 4 bases, J by 5 bases; bases unmatched to a gene: 9. Per the germline V gene (reference sequence), LNHDA is the CDR1 and SQIVND is the CDR2. The CDR3 covers 15 residues, taking in both the cysteine and the phenylalanine. This entry keeps only the CDR3 DNA: 45 bases, framed from base 1.

The Immunoverse kit was used to build TCR libraries from roughly 370 ng RNA, with molecular barcoded adaptors covering alpha/delta and beta/gamma chains. TCR library preparation was performed with the same RNA that was used for transcriptome sequencing. TCR libraries were sequenced on an Illumina HiSeq 4000 with 2 x 150 cycles. As for the authors' bioinformatics: TCR reads were aligned to human V, D, J and C references and assembled into CDR3 clonotypes with MiXCR, including quality filtering and error correction. Clonotype counts and gene usage diversity were analyzed with the tcR package in R. For inspection of raw mapping reads, RNA-seq reads were mapped by STAR aligner version 2.5.3a onto GRCh37 of the human genome. IR-seq fastq files were randomly downsampled with Seqtk 1.3 to test the effect of sequencing depth on detected clonotypes. The public sequencing data were trimmed at Q25 with fastp and processed into clonotypes with MiXCR by TCRdb, which kept only in-frame beta chains. A single entry per CDR3 protein holds the most common genes and DNA from its merged rows. The V and J calls shown here were made by TCRdb, not taken from the authors' results. The sample data list about 45,000 distinct CDR3 sequences, and less than 20% of these were observed just once. Approximately 40% of the sample is held by the ten biggest clonotypes.

The V and J segments used are TRBV19 and TRBJ2-7; TRBD1 aligns with 9 central bases. The clonotype was recovered from a donor aged 40 or over with multiple myeloma. The specimen sequenced was a population of CD138-negative cells sorted from bone marrow. This specimen's cell subset or site label, interpreted: bone marrow mononuclear cells depleted of CD138+ plasma/myeloma cells by negative magnetic selection. The DNA is as follows: TGTGCCAGTAGTACTTCTGGGACAGGGAAGAACGAGCAGTACTTC. Translation gives CASSTSGTGKNEQYF.